These T cell receptor beta chains were read from a single sample in a study of blood T cells in healthy people across ages. TCRdb ran MiXCR on the 5' RACE reads and lists one entry per CDR3 protein. This repertoire shows around 670,000 distinct CDR3 sequences, around 31% found once; its top ten account for 15% to 18%. Sequencing was performed on blood. These receptors all stem from a woman older than 75 in good health. Both conserved end residues are part of each CDR3. Fields, in order: D gene, clone size, V gene, J gene, CDR3 DNA, CDR3 protein. A D gene is named only where the DNA matches it firmly. The size of a clone is reported for some rows only, either as once, few or many, or as a class for expanded clones.

>.|.|TRBV12-3/TRBV12-4|TRBJ1-4
TGTGCCAGCACCATCTCAACTAATGAAAAACTGTTTTTT
CASTISTNEKLFF
>.|.|TRBV5-6|TRBJ1-1
TGTGCCAGCAGCTTCAGGGCAGGGGTTATGAACACTGAAGCTTTCTTT
CASSFRAGVMNTEAFF
>.|.|TRBV5-1|TRBJ2-7
TGCGCCAGCAGCTTCGGGGAGCGGTGCGAGCAGTACTTT
CASSFGERCEQYF
>.|.|TRBV7-9|TRBJ1-6
TGTGCCAGCAGCTTAGCAGGGACCCAAAATTCACCCCTCCACTTT
CASSLAGTQNSPLHF
>.|few|TRBV3-1|TRBJ1-1
TGTGCCAGCAGCTCCCTTGGACGGCCCACTGAAGCTTTCTTT
CASSSLGRPTEAFF
>TRBD1|.|TRBV12-3/TRBV12-4|TRBJ1-6
TGTGCCAGCAGTGGTGGGACAGATAATTCACCCCTCCACTTT
CASSGGTDNSPLHF
>.|few|TRBV27|TRBJ2-3
TGTGCCAGCAGTTCCGCCCGAGGGGCGCAGTATTTT
CASSSARGAQYF
>.|few|TRBV12-3/TRBV12-4|TRBJ2-6
TGTGCCAGCAGTTTATCACTAGGGCGTTCTGGGGCCAACGTCCTGACTTTC
CASSLSLGRSGANVLTF
>TRBD1|many|TRBV3-1|TRBJ2-7
TGTGCCAGCAGCCAGAAGGGACAGGGCGGCGAGCAGTACTTC
CASSQKGQGGEQYF
>.|many|TRBV7-2|TRBJ2-5
TGTGCCAGCAGCTTAGGGCAGCGACTAGACTCTCAAGAGACCCAGTACTTC
CASSLGQRLDSQETQYF
>.|many|TRBV7-2|TRBJ1-2
TGTGCCAGCAGCTTAGCTAACTATGGCTACACCTTC
CASSLANYGYTF
>.|few|TRBV6-2/TRBV6-3|TRBJ1-1
TGTGCCAGCAGTTACTCCCTCGACCCAATGAACACTGAAGCTTTCTTT
CASSYSLDPMNTEAFF
>.|many|TRBV7-2|TRBJ2-3
TGTGCCAGCAGCGTTATTAGCGCCAGCACAGATACGCAGTATTTT
CASSVISASTDTQYF
>.|few|TRBV7-8|TRBJ2-7
TGTGCCAGCAGCCGCACGGGACGAAGTTACGAGCAGTACTTC
CASSRTGRSYEQYF
>.|many|TRBV15|TRBJ1-6
TGTGCCACCAGCAGAACCACCGGGACGCTTATTCAACCCCTCCACTTT
CATSRTTGTLIQPLHF
>TRBD2|many|TRBV10-3|TRBJ2-1
TGTGCCATCAGCGAAGCGGGGGGGACCAACAATGAGCAGTTCTTC
CAISEAGGTNNEQFF
>TRBD2|.|TRBV30|TRBJ2-3
TGTGCCTGGAGTACGGGGACTAGCGGGGGCATATTCACAGATGCGCAGTATTTT
CAWSTGTSGGIFTDAQYF
>.|.|TRBV30|TRBJ2-2
TGTGCCTGGAGTGTAGGACGCCCCGGGGAGCTGTTTTTT
CAWSVGRPGELFF
>TRBD1|.|TRBV2|TRBJ2-2
TGTGCCAGCAGTGACTCGGACAGGGGATGGACTGGGGAGCTGTTTTTT
CASSDSDRGWTGELFF
>TRBD2|.|TRBV28|TRBJ2-7
TGTACCAGCAGTTTTATAGGACTAGCGGGGGCGGGGTCCTACGAGCAGTACTTC
CTSSFIGLAGAGSYEQYF
>.|many|TRBV5-1|TRBJ2-3
TGCGCCAGCAGCTTGCTGGGGGTCACAGATACGCAGTATTTT
CASSLLGVTDTQYF
>TRBD2|.|TRBV20-1|TRBJ2-3
TGCAGTGCTCTAAGCGGGGGGGCCAAAGATACGCAGTATTTT
CSALSGGAKDTQYF
>TRBD2|many|TRBV15|TRBJ2-3
TGTGCCACCAGCCGGTCCCGGGGGGTCACAGATACGCAGTATTTT
CATSRSRGVTDTQYF
>.|many|TRBV20-1|TRBJ2-1
TGCAGCGCCGCAGTATCTGGGAACTACAATGAGCAGTTCTTC
CSAAVSGNYNEQFF
>.|.|TRBV11-2|TRBJ2-5
TGTGCCAGCAGCGTGAGGTACGAGCAGTGCTTC
CASSVRYEQCF
>TRBD1|few|TRBV20-1|TRBJ1-5
TGCAGCGCAGTTACAGGGGGGGGTCAGCCCCAGCATTTT
CSAVTGGGQPQHF
>TRBD1|many|TRBV12-3/TRBV12-4|TRBJ1-1
TGTGCCAGCATGAGGACAGGGGAGAGCACTGAAGCTTTCTTT
CASMRTGESTEAFF
>TRBD2|many|TRBV20-1|TRBJ2-1
TGCAGTGCTAGAGAAGGTAGCGGGGGGGCCCGGCAGTTCTTC
CSAREGSGGARQFF
>.|many|TRBV7-3|TRBJ2-1
TGTGCCAGCAGCTTAATGGGGTACAATGAGCAGTTCTTC
CASSLMGYNEQFF
>.|many|TRBV7-8|TRBJ1-2
TGTGCCAGCAGCCCACAGGGCTTGGAAGGCTACACCTTC
CASSPQGLEGYTF
>.|many|TRBV12-3/TRBV12-4|TRBJ2-1
TGTGCCAGCAGCATTACGCAGGGACTCCTCGGTATCGATGAGCAGTTCTTC
CASSITQGLLGIDEQFF
>.|few|TRBV20-1|TRBJ1-1
TGCAGTGCTGCTGACAGACCTACGGCTTTCTTT
CSAADRPTAFF
>.|.|TRBV5-4|TRBJ2-3
TGTGCCAGCAGCTTGGAGGGCGTCACAGATACGCAGTATTTT
CASSLEGVTDTQYF
>.|few|TRBV6-2/TRBV6-3|TRBJ1-5
TGTGCCAGCAGTTACATGGGTCCCCAGCCCCAGCATTTT
CASSYMGPQPQHF
>.|many|TRBV5-6|TRBJ1-6
TGTGCCAGCAGCTTAATAGGGTCCAATTCACCCCTCCACTTT
CASSLIGSNSPLHF
>TRBD1|few|TRBV5-1|TRBJ2-1
TGCGCCAGCAGCTTGGCCGGGACAGGGGTCTATGAGCAGTTCTTC
CASSLAGTGVYEQFF
>.|many|TRBV20-1|TRBJ1-2
TGCAGTGCTAGAGATCGGGGGGGGCCCACGGGCTATGGCTACACCTTC
CSARDRGGPTGYGYTF
>.|many|TRBV7-2|TRBJ2-1
TGTGCCAGCAGCTTACCGGGACCCTACAATGAGCAGTTCTTC
CASSLPGPYNEQFF
>.|many|TRBV7-8|TRBJ2-7
TGTGCCAGCAGCTTAGCGGCAGCTTCCTACGAGCAGTACTTC
CASSLAAASYEQYF
>TRBD1|.|TRBV6-2/TRBV6-3|TRBJ1-2
TGTGCCAGCAGTTACTCGACAGACAGGGTGGACTATGGCTACATCTTC
CASSYSTDRVDYGYIF
>TRBD2|.|TRBV7-9|TRBJ2-5
TGTGCCAGCAGCTCTTCCGGGGGGGCTAGGAATGAGCAGTACTTC
CASSSSGGARNEQYF
>TRBD1|.|TRBV2|TRBJ1-5
TGTGCCAGCAGTGGAGTTGAGGGGGCCCATCAGCCCCAGCATTTT
CASSGVEGAHQPQHF
>TRBD2|.|TRBV27|TRBJ2-3
TGTGCCAGCAGTTCCCTAGCGGGGGGGGTAGATACGCAGTATTTT
CASSSLAGGVDTQYF
>TRBD1|.|TRBV30|TRBJ1-6
TGTGCCTGGAAGGGACAGGGGAATTCACCCCTCCACTTT
CAWKGQGNSPLHF
>.|many|TRBV13|TRBJ2-7
TGTGCCAGCAGCTTACAGGGGGGAACCTCCTACGAGCAGTACTTC
CASSLQGGTSYEQYF
>.|.|TRBV6-1|TRBJ1-2
TGTGCCAGCAGTGAAGGCGACTATGGCCACACCTTC
CASSEGDYGHTF
>TRBD1|.|TRBV29-1|TRBJ2-2
TGCAGCGTGGGACAGGGGTTCACCGGGGAGCTGTTTTTT
CSVGQGFTGELFF
>.|many|TRBV7-8|TRBJ1-2
TGTGCCAGCAGCTTAGCAGGCCGGGGCTATGGCTACACCTTC
CASSLAGRGYGYTF
>.|many|TRBV20-1|TRBJ2-7
TGCAGTGCGGGGTCAGGGGTCCGCGAGCAGTACTTC
CSAGSGVREQYF
>.|many|TRBV12-3/TRBV12-4|TRBJ2-7
TGTGCCAGCAGTTTTTTATCTGAACAGGGCCAGCAGTACTTC
CASSFLSEQGQQYF
>.|many|TRBV6-1|TRBJ2-7
TGTGCCAGCAGGGAGGGGGCATCCAACTACTACGAGCAGTACTTC
CASREGASNYYEQYF
>.|.|TRBV20-1|TRBJ2-3
TGCAGTGCCCCAGCCTTTGGGCGGGGCACAGATACGCAGTATTTT
CSAPAFGRGTDTQYF
>.|few|TRBV5-6|TRBJ1-6
TGTGCCAGTCAGATACGGGGTGGCTCACCCCTCCACTTT
CASQIRGGSPLHF
>.|few|TRBV3-1|TRBJ2-5
TGTGCCAGCCGCCAAGATGGGACGTTCATCCAAGAGACCCAGTACTTC
CASRQDGTFIQETQYF
>.|.|TRBV15|TRBJ1-1
TGTGCCACCAGCAGAGATCCAGCAGCTGAAGCTTTCTTT
CATSRDPAAEAFF
>.|.|TRBV5-6|TRBJ1-5
TGTGCCAGCAGTTATACAGGGAGTGACGGCAATCAGCCCCAGCATTTT
CASSYTGSDGNQPQHF
>.|few|TRBV2|TRBJ1-4
TGTGCCAACCGGGGGGAGACTAATGAAAAACTGTTTTTT
CANRGETNEKLFF
>TRBD1|.|TRBV20-1|TRBJ2-4
TGCAGTGCTAGGGACAGGGACGGATACATTCAGTACTTC
CSARDRDGYIQYF
>.|.|TRBV7-2|TRBJ1-2
TGTGCCAGCAGCTTACGGAGGGGAGCTAACTATGGCTACACCTTC
CASSLRRGANYGYTF
>TRBD1|.|TRBV20-1|TRBJ2-1
TGCAGTGCTCCCCGCGCGGGGGACAGGGGGGCCAATGAGCAGTTCTTC
CSAPRAGDRGANEQFF